This TCR beta chain was documented in a study of blood T cell repertoires in COVID-19. Study-wide background: Sites in the United States, Italy and Spain provided acute and convalescent COVID-19 samples. Sources were T cells, B-cell-depleted T cells, or PBMCs; the material itself was cDNA or gDNA.

In the authors' workflow: Reference gene primer amplification yielded estimated nucleated cell counts. The table came from immunoSEQ multiplex PCR; TCRdb's copy has only in-frame clones and leaves some out. That table supplies the V and J calls and clone size; D and trimming were determined from the DNA. The table includes fewer than 200,000 clones, around 90% detected once. This sequence was found in a woman in her fifties or sixties with acute or convalescent COVID-19. The specimen sequenced was peripheral blood.

The CDR3 nucleotides read TGTGCCAGCCGGGACATCGGGCCTGTGCGTCAGCCCCAGCATTTT. Residues: CASRDIGPVRQPQHF. This chain joins TRBV6-6 and TRBJ1-5, with D possibly being TRBD1 (6 bases). Trimming removed 8 bases from V and 6 bases from J, with 20 bases in between. This CDR3 has 15 residues. The germline V gene has CDR1 MNHNY and CDR2 SVGAGI (reference sequence).